This T cell receptor (beta chain) comes out of a study of human T cells and chemical hapten exposure. Study context: Weekly administration of diphenylcyclopropenone to the scalp of patients continued throughout the roughly 24-week study. Points from the study as a whole: Relative to control repertoires, expanded TCRs gave rise to significantly more large CDR3 similarity clusters. Having alopecia, donors may respond immunologically unlike healthy people. There was no change with DPC sensitization in TCRs above 1 in 1000 frequency.

TCRdb ran MiXCR on the RACE reads and lists one entry per CDR3 protein. Among around 120,000 distinct CDR3 sequences listed, about 13% were seen once. Time point meaning: pre-sensitization, week 0. Treatment described: therapeutic diphenylcyclopropenone sensitization with weekly scalp DPC. CDR1 is MGHDK and CDR2 is SYGVNS in the germline V gene. This CDR3 has 13 amino acids. The germline V and J ends were trimmed by 4 bases and 4 bases, with 11 bases remaining between them. This clonotype occurred a few times. As yet, its antigen is unknown. Source: whole blood, taken in connection with sensitization to the hapten diphenylcyclopropenone (DPC). The J gene is TRBJ2-7, the V gene TRBV25-1; a possible D gene is TRBD2 (7 bases). The sequence was obtained from a woman aged 18-29 years with alopecia areata. Some clones in this sample may be carry-over from other donors' samples. This CDR3 reads CASSGGGGYEQYF. CDR3 in DNA: TGTGCCAGCAGTGGCGGGGGCGGATACGAGCAGTACTTC.